This T cell receptor beta chain emerged from a study of blood T cells in healthy people across ages. The V gene's germline CDR1 is MNHEY and CDR2 SMNVEV (reference sequence). The CDR3 is 17 residues long. After removal of 6 bases from V and 0 bases from J, the junction contained 9 bases not matched to a gene. The study drew donors from healthy Caucasian individuals in Russia aged roughly 6 to 90. Peripheral blood samples of approximately 10 milliliters were drawn from each donor. The study's findings and limits: CMV infection status of these donors was not known.

This clonotype appeared once. Its target is not known. The second PCR ran roughly 6 to 11 cycles with a sample-barcoded 5' primer and J-beta primers. A template-switch adaptor that had 12 random nucleotides put a tag on each cDNA molecule. TCRdb re-called the 5' RACE reads through MiXCR, storing one row per CDR3 protein. In the table there are roughly 1.4 million distinct CDR3 sequences, around 55% of which are singletons. The chain employs TRBV27 and TRBJ2-3; 10 positions match TRBD2. The sequencing input was blood. This TCR derives from a man younger than 35 in good health. This chain's CDR3 is CASSHQPTSGSTDTQYF. DNA for the CDR3: TGTGCCAGCAGCCACCAGCCGACTAGCGGGAGCACAGATACGCAGTATTTT.